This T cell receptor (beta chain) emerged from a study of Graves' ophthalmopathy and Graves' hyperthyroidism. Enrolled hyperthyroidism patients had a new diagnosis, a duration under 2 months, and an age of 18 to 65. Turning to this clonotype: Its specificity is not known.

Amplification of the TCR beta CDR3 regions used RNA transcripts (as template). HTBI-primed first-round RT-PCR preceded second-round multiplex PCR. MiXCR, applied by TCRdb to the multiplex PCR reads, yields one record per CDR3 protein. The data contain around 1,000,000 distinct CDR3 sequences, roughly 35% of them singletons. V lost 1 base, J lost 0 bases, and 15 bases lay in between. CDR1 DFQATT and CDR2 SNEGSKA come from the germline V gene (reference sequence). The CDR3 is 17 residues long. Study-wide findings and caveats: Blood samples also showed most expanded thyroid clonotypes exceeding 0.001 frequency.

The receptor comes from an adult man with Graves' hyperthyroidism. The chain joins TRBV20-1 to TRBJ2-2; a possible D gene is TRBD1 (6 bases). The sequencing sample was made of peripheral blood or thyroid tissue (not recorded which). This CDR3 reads CSARGLAGQTNTGELFF. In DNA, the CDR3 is TGCAGTGCTAGAGGGTTGGCCGGACAGACGAACACCGGGGAGCTGTTTTTT.